One sample yielded the 18 T cell receptor beta chains listed below, sequenced in a study of cytomegalovirus exposure and HLA in healthy donors. Use of 60 Vbeta and 13 Jbeta primers characterized the PCR. Measured with immunoSEQ multiplex PCR; TCRdb has only the in-frame clones, and not every one. Of 130,000 to 150,000 clones listed, 70% to 80% are singletons. The specimen was PBMCs. These receptors originate from a man aged 40-49 years in good health and CMV-seropositive.

The chain carries TRBV13 and TRBJ1-5, with D tentatively TRBD1 (6 bases). V was shortened by 3 bases and J by 0 bases, with 15 bases between the two germline ends. The CDR3 loop spans 17 amino acids. CDR1 PRHDT and CDR2 FYEKMQ come from the germline V gene (reference sequence). CDR3 in DNA: TGTGCCAGCAGCTTGGGGGGGGGCACCTATAGCAATCAGCCCCAGCATTTT. Amino acid sequence: CASSLGGGTYSNQPQHF.

This chain connects TRBV10-3 to TRBJ2-5; a weak D match, TRBD2 (6 bases). The end of the DNA fits TRBJ2-7 better, so the J call may be wrong. The CDR3 length is 13 residues. In germline, CDR1 is ENHRY, CDR2 SYGVKD. This CDR3 is CAIGAGKGYEQYF. CDR3 nucleotide sequence: TGTGCCATCGGTGCGGGAAAAGGGTACGAGCAGTACTTC.

The rearrangement joins TRBV19 to TRBJ1-2; D is uncertain. There are 13 residues in the CDR3. From germline, CDR1 is LNHDA and CDR2 SQIVND (reference sequence). The V and J ends lost 5 bases and 5 bases respectively, with 12 bases between them. CDR3 residues: CASSPGITYGYTF. The CDR3 DNA sequence: TGTGCCAGTAGTCCCGGGATCACTTATGGCTACACCTTC. The variable domain in full, with the rest retrieved from reference TRBV19 and TRBJ1-2, is DGGITQSPKYLFRKEGQNVTLSCEQNLNHDAMYWYRQDPGQGLRLIYYSQIVNDFQKGDIAEGYSVSREKKESFPLTVTSAQKNPTAFYLCASSPGITYGYTFGSGTRLTVV.

V usage is TRBV7-9 and J usage is TRBJ2-7, with 7 nucleotides matching TRBD1. This CDR3 is built from 15 residues. The germline V gene encodes CDR1 SEHNR and CDR2 FQNEAQ (reference sequence). V shed 5 bases, J shed 9 bases, and the junction held 16 bases outside the gene matches. As DNA, the CDR3 is TGTGCCAGCAGCCTTTCGACAGGGAGCAATGAGTGGCAGTACTTC. As protein: CASSLSTGSNEWQYF.

V is TRBV27 and J is TRBJ2-3; tentatively, D is TRBD1 (5 bases). CDR1 and CDR2 from the germline V gene are MNHEY and SMNVEV (reference sequence). The CDR3 runs 14 residues. V dropped 2 bases and J dropped 3 bases, with 9 bases sitting between them. CDR3 in DNA: TGTGCCAGCAGTTTAGCAGGGATGACAGATACGCAGTATTTT. Translation: CASSLAGMTDTQYF.

This clone was recorded a few times. CDR3 nucleotides: TGTGCCAGCAGCTTAGCGCACAACAATGAGCAGTTCTTC. It is translated as CASSLAHNNEQFF. The chain has TRBV7-2 and TRBJ2-1, with D unclear. The CDR3 length is 13 residues. Germline V gene data show CDR1 as SGHTA and CDR2 as FQGNSA. V was cut by 0 bases and J by 5 bases, with 5 bases left in between. Full variable domain (missing parts from reference TRBV7-2 and TRBJ2-1): GAGVSQSPSNKVTEKGKDVELRCDPISGHTALYWYRQSLGQGLEFLIYFQGNSAPDKSGLPSDRFSAERTGGSVSTLTIQRTQQEDSAVYLCASSLAHNNEQFFGPGTRLTVL.

This clone was seen only a few times. The chain recombines TRBV28 with TRBJ1-5, with D unresolved. There are 13 residues in the CDR3. V was clipped by 3 bases and J by 7 bases, with 10 bases between them. Germline CDR1 MDHEN, CDR2 SYDVKM. CDR3 bases: TGTGCCAGCAGTTTGCCCACAGAGCAGCCCCAGCATTTT. Amino acids: CASSLPTEQPQHF.

The V call is TRBV14, the J call TRBJ1-2; 8 bases fit TRBD1. Looked up from germline, CDR1 is SGHDN and CDR2 is FVKESK. The CDR3 has 13 amino acids. Germline trimming cut 3 bases from V and 8 bases from J; bases unmatched to any gene: 5. Here the CDR3 DNA reads TGTGCCAGCAGCCATCAGGGGGCTGGGGGCTACACCTTC. Translation: CASSHQGAGGYTF.

The chain has TRBV7-3 and TRBJ2-7, with 11 bases identical to TRBD2. Unmatched junction bases numbered 4, after V lost 4 bases and J lost 2 bases. Per germline, CDR1 SGHTA and CDR2 FQGTGA. CDR3 length: 15 amino acids. In DNA, the CDR3 is TGTGCCAGCAGCTCACTAGCGGGAGAGCCCTACGAGCAGTACTTC. Its translation: CASSSLAGEPYEQYF.

This chain uses TRBV7-8 with TRBJ1-1; D perhaps matches TRBD1 (5 bases). Trimming cost V 1 base and J 5 bases, with 20 bases left between them. The germline gives CDR1 SGHVS, CDR2 FQNEAQ. This CDR3 has 17 residues. The CDR3 region has the DNA TGTGCCAGCAGCTTAGGGAGGGGCGCATTGATGGGAACTGAAGCTTTCTTT. The encoded protein is CASSLGRGALMGTEAFF. The whole variable domain, remainder taken from reference TRBV7-8 and TRBJ1-1, is GAGVSQSPRYKVAKRGQDVALRCDPISGHVSLFWYQQALGQGPEFLTYFQNEAQLDKSGLPSDRFFAERPEGSVSTLKIQRTQQEDSAVYLCASSLGRGALMGTEAFFGQGTRLTVV.

The chain is built from TRBV7-9 and TRBJ1-1, with no clear D. Germline CDR1 SEHNR, CDR2 FQNEAQ (reference sequence). Trimming removed 2 bases at V and 1 base at J, with 11 bases between. The CDR3 extends over 15 amino acids. For the CDR3, the DNA is TGTGCCAGCAGCTTACCCACCACAGAGAACACTGAAGCTTTCTTT. Encoded protein: CASSLPTTENTEAFF.

The gene calls are TRBV7-3 and TRBJ2-2; 7 bases fit TRBD2. This CDR3 is built from 17 residues. Germline-derived CDR1 and CDR2 are SGHTA and FQGTGA. The trim removed 2 bases at V and 4 bases at J, leaving 10 bases unmatched. CDR3 sequence: CASSLGRRESGTGELFF. The CDR3 nucleotides are TGTGCCAGCAGCTTAGGTAGGCGGGAGAGCGGCACCGGGGAGCTGTTTTTT.

The chain employs TRBV10-1 and TRBJ2-3; D perhaps matches TRBD2 (6 bases). The germline V and J ends were trimmed by 2 bases and 4 bases, with 13 bases remaining between them. CDR3 length equals 15 residues. Germline V gene data show CDR1 as WNHNN and CDR2 as SYGVQD (reference sequence). CDR3 DNA sequence: TGCGCCAGCAGTGAGCAGCCGGGAGCGGCAGATACGCAGTATTTT. Protein product: CASSEQPGAADTQYF.

This clone was found once. The rearrangement links TRBV7-8 to TRBJ2-3; TRBD2 agrees at 14 bases. The CDR3 spans 16 residues. CDR1 and CDR2 (germline): SGHVS, FQNEAQ. V lost 1 base to trimming and J lost 5 bases; unmatched junction nucleotides: 2. As DNA, the CDR3 is TGTGCCAGCAGCTTAGGACTAGCGGGAGGGCTAGATACGCAGTATTTT. This translates into CASSLGLAGGLDTQYF.

This clone was found once. The DNA of the CDR3 is TGCGCCAGCAGCCCCGGGACAGGGCGAGAGGGGCCCCAGCATTTT. It encodes CASSPGTGREGPQHF. The chain uses TRBV5-1 and TRBJ1-5, with 9 bases that match TRBD1. Trimming removed 4 bases from V and 9 bases from J; junction bases left unmatched: 11. The CDR3 covers 15 residues. CDR1 is SGHRS, CDR2 YFSETQ, per germline. Full variable domain (rest looked up from reference TRBV5-1 and TRBJ1-5): KAGVTQTPRYLIKTRGQQVTLSCSPISGHRSVSWYQQTPGQGLQFLFEYFSETQRNKGNFPGRFSGRQFSNSRSEMNVSTLELGDSALYLCASSPGTGREGPQHFGDGTRLSIL.

This clone was picked up one time. The V gene is TRBV9, the J gene TRBJ2-3; TRBD1 matches 8 bases. Looked up from germline, CDR1 is SGDLS and CDR2 is YYNGEE. The CDR3 contains 16 residues. Trimming removed 0 bases from V and 1 base from J; junction bases left unmatched: 4. This chain's CDR3 is CASSVGPGQGTDTQYF. The DNA of the CDR3 is TGTGCCAGCAGCGTAGGTCCGGGACAGGGCACAGATACGCAGTATTTT.

The chain has TRBV28 and TRBJ1-2, with TRBD1 identical over 12 bases. Per germline, CDR1 MDHEN and CDR2 SYDVKM. CDR3 size: 16 residues. J gave up 8 bases and V 4 bases, and 11 bases lay outside the gene matches. In DNA form, the CDR3 reads TGTGCCAGCAGTTGGGACAGGGGGCGCCTGAGTGGGGGCTACACCTTC. This translates into CASSWDRGRLSGGYTF.

The CDR3 region has the DNA TGCAGCGTTCGGCCTCAAAGCGGGGGCAATGAGCAGTTCTTC. Its protein product is CSVRPQSGGNEQFF. J is TRBJ2-1 and V is TRBV29-1, with 8 bases aligning to TRBD2. There are 14 residues in the CDR3. Germline assignment: CDR1 SQVTM and CDR2 ANQGSEA. J gave up 6 bases and V 5 bases, and 9 bases lay outside the gene matches.